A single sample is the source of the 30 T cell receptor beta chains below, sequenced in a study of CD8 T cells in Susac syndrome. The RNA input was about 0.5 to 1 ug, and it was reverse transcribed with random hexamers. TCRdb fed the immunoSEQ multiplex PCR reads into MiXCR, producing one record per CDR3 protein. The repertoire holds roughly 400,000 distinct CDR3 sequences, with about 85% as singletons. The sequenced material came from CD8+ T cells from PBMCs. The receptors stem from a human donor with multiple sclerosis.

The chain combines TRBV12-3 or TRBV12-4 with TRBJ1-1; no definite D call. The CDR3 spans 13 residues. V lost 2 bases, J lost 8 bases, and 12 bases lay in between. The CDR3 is CASSLPGQSEAFF. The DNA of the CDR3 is TGTGCCAGCAGTTTACCAGGTCAGAGCGAAGCTTTCTTT.

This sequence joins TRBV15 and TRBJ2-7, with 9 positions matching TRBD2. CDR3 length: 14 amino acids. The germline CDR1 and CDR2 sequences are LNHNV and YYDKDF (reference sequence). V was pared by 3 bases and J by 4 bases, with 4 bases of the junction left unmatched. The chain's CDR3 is CATSSVAGEYEQYF. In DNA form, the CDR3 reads TGTGCCACCAGCAGCGTAGCGGGAGAATACGAGCAGTACTTC.

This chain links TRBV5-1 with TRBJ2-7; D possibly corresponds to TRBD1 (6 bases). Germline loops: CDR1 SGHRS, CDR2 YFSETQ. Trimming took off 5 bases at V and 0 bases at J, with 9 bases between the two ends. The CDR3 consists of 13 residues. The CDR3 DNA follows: TGCGCCAGCAGGGACAGCATCTCCTACGAGCAGTACTTC. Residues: CASRDSISYEQYF.

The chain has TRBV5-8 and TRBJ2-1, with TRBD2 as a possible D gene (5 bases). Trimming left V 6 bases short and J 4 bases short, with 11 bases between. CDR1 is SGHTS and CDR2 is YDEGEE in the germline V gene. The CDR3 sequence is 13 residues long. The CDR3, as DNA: TGTGCCAGCACCCCCCTAGCATACAATGAGCAGTTCTTC. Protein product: CASTPLAYNEQFF.

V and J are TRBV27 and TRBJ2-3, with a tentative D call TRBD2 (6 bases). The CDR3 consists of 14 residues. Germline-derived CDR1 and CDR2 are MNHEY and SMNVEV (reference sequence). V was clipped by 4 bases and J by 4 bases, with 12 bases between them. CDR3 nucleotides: TGTGCCAGCAGTTCGAATAGCGGAGCAGATACGCAGTATTTT. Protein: CASSSNSGADTQYF.

The CDR3 reads CASRHRTGKYEQYF. The CDR3, as DNA: TGTGCCAGCAGACACCGGACAGGGAAATACGAGCAGTACTTC. This rearrangement joins TRBV6-1 to TRBJ2-7, with 8 bases lining up with TRBD1. The CDR3 runs to 14 residues. Germline assignment: CDR1 MNHNS and CDR2 SASEGT. With 6 bases clipped from V and 4 bases from J, the junction kept 8 bases outside the gene matches.

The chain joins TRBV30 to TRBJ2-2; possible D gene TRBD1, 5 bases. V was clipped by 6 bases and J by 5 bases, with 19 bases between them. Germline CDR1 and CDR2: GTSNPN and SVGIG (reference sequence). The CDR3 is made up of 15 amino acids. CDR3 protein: CACPRVEDLTGELFF. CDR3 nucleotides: TGTGCCTGCCCCAGGGTAGAGGATCTAACCGGGGAGCTGTTTTTT.

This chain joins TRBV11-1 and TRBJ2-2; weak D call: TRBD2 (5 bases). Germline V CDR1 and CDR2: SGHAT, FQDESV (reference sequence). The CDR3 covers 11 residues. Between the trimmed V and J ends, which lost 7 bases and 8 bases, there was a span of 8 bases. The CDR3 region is CASKTRGELFF. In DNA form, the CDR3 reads TGTGCCAGCAAAACTAGGGGGGAGCTGTTTTTT.

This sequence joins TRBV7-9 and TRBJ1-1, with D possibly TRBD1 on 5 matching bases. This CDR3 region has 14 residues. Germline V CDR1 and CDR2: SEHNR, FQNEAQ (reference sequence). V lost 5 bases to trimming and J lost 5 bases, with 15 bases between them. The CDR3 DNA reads TGTGCCAGCAGCCTGGGACTTTGGGGTACTGAAGCTTTCTTT. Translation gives CASSLGLWGTEAFF.

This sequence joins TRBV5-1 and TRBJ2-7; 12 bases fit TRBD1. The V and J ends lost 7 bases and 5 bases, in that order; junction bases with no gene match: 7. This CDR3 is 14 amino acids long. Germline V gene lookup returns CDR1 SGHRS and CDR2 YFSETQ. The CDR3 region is CASGIGTGGDEQYF. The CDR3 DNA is TGCGCCAGCGGCATCGGGACAGGGGGCGACGAGCAGTACTTC.

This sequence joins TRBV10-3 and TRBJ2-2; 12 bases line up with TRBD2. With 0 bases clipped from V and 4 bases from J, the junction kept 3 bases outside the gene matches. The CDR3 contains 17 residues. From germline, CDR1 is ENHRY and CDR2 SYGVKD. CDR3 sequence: CAISESTSGGPTGELFF. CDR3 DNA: TGTGCCATCAGTGAGTCGACTAGCGGGGGCCCCACCGGGGAGCTGTTTTTT.

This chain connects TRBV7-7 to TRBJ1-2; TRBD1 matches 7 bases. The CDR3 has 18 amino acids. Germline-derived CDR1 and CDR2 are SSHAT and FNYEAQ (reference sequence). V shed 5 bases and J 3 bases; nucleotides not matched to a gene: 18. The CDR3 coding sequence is TGTGCCAGCAGCCCCCGAGTAGGCGACAGGGAGGGAGACTATGGCTACACCTTC. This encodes CASSPRVGDREGDYGYTF.

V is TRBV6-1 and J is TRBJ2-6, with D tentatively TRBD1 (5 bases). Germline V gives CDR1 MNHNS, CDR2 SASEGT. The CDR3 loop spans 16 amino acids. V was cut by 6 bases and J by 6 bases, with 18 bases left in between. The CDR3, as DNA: TGTGCCAGCAGATCTGCAGGACATCTGGAGGCCAACGTCCTGACTTTC. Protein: CASRSAGHLEANVLTF.

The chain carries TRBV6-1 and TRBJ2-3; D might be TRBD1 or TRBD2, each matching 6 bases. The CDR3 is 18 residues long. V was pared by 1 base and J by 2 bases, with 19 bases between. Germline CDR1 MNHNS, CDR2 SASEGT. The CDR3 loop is CASSEGRGRGPNTDTQYF. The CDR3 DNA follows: TGTGCCAGCAGTGAAGGGAGGGGCAGGGGTCCAAACACAGATACGCAGTATTTT.

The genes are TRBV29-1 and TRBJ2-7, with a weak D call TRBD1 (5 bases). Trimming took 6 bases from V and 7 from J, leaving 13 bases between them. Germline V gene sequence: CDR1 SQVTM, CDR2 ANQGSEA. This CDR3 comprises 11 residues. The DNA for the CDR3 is TGCAGCGTCGCAGGGTCTCAGGAGCAGTACTTC. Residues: CSVAGSQEQYF.

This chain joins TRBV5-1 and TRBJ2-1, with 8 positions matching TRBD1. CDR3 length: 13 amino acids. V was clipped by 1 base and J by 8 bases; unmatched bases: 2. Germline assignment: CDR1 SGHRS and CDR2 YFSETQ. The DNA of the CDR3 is TGCGCCAGCAGCTTGCAGGGGGCAGATGAGCAGTTCTTC. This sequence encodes CASSLQGADEQFF.

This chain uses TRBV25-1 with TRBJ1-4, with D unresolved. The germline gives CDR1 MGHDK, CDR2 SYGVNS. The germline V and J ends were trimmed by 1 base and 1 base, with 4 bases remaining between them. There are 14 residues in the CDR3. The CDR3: CASSEWETNEKLFF. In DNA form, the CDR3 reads TGTGCCAGCAGTGAATGGGAAACTAATGAAAAACTGTTTTTT.

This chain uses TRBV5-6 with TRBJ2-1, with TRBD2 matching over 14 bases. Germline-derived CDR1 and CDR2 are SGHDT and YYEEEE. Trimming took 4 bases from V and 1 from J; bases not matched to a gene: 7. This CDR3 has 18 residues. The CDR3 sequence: CASSVGTSGSVSYNEQFF. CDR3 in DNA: TGTGCCAGCAGCGTCGGGACTAGCGGGAGTGTATCCTACAATGAGCAGTTCTTC.

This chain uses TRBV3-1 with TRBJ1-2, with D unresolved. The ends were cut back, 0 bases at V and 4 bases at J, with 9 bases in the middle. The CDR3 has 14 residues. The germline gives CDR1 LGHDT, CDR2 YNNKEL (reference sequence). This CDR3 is CASSQESGPYGYTF. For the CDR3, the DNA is TGTGCCAGCAGCCAAGAGTCTGGGCCCTATGGCTACACCTTC.

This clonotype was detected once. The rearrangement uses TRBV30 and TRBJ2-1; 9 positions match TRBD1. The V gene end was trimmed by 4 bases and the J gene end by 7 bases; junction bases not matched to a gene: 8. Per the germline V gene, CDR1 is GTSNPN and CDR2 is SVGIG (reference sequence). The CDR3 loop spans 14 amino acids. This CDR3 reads CAWTAGTGNNEQFF. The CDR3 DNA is TGTGCCTGGACCGCCGGGACAGGGAATAATGAGCAGTTCTTC.

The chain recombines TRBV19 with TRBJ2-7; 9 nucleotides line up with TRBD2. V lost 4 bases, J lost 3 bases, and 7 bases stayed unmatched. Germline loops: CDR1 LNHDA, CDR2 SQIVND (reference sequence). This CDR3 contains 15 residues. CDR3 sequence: CASSSPSGTSYEQYF. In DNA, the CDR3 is TGTGCCAGTAGTAGTCCTAGCGGGACTAGCTACGAGCAGTACTTC.

The CDR3 region is CASFLALSTDTQYF. Here the CDR3 DNA reads TGCGCCAGCTTCCTAGCGTTAAGCACAGATACGCAGTATTTT. This chain joins TRBV5-1 and TRBJ2-3, with a tentative D call TRBD2 (6 bases). V gave up 7 bases and J gave up 0 bases, with 12 bases separating them. Per germline, CDR1 SGHRS and CDR2 YFSETQ. The CDR3 is made up of 14 amino acids.

CDR3 in amino acids: CASSSRGLGADSPLHF. CDR3 DNA: TGTGCCAGTAGTTCCAGGGGGCTGGGTGCGGATTCACCCCTCCACTTT. The V gene is TRBV19, the J gene TRBJ1-6; 8 bases match TRBD1. V gave up 5 bases and J gave up 8 bases; unmatched junction bases: 11. This CDR3 spans 16 amino acids. Germline CDR1 reads LNHDA; CDR2 reads SQIVND (reference sequence).

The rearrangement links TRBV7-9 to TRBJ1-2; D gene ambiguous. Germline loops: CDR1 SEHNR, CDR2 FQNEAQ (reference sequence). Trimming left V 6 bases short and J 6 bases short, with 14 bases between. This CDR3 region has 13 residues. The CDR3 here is CASRAGTRNGYTF. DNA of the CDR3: TGTGCCAGCAGGGCCGGTACACGGAATGGCTACACCTTC.

The CDR3 DNA reads TGTGCCAGCAGTTTCGGAGAGAACACTGAAGCTTTCTTT. This gives the protein CASSFGENTEAFF. The chain links TRBV27 to TRBJ1-1; D unclear. The CDR3 sequence is 13 residues long. The V gene lost 3 bases and the J gene lost 1 base, with 6 bases spanning the gap. Looked up from germline, CDR1 is MNHEY and CDR2 is SMNVEV (reference sequence).

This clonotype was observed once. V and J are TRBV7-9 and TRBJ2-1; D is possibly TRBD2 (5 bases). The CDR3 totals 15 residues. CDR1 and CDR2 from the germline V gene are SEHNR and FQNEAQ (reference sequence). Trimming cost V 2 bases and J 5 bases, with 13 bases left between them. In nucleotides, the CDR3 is TGTGCCAGCAGCTTACTATTAACCGGGGACAATGAGCAGTTCTTC. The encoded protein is CASSLLLTGDNEQFF.

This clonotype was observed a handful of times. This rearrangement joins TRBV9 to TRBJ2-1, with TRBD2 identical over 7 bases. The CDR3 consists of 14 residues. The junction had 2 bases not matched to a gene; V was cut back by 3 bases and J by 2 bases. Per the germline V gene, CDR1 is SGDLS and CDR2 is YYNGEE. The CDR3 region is CASSASGTYNEQFF. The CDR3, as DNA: TGTGCCAGCAGCGCTAGCGGAACCTACAATGAGCAGTTCTTC.

CDR3 DNA sequence: TGTGCCAGCAGACCAGCGGGAACTTACAATGAGCAGTTCTTC. This codes for CASRPAGTYNEQFF. The chain couples TRBV5-4 to TRBJ2-1; 7 positions agree with TRBD2. Per the germline V gene, CDR1 is SGHNT and CDR2 is YYREEE (reference sequence). V shed 5 bases, J shed 4 bases, and the junction held 6 bases outside the gene matches. The CDR3 is made up of 14 amino acids.

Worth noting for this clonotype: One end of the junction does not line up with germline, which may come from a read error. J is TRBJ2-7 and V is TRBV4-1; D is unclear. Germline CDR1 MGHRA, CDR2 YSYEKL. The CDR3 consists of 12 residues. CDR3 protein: CASSHPGPKKSF. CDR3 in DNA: TGCGCCAGCAGCCACCCCGGACCAAAGAAAAGCTTC.

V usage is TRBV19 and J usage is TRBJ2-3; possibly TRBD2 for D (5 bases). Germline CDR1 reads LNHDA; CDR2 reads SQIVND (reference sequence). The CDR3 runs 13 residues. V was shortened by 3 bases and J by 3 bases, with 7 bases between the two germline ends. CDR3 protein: CASSIGITDTQYF. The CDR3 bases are TGTGCCAGTAGTATCGGGATTACAGATACGCAGTATTTT.